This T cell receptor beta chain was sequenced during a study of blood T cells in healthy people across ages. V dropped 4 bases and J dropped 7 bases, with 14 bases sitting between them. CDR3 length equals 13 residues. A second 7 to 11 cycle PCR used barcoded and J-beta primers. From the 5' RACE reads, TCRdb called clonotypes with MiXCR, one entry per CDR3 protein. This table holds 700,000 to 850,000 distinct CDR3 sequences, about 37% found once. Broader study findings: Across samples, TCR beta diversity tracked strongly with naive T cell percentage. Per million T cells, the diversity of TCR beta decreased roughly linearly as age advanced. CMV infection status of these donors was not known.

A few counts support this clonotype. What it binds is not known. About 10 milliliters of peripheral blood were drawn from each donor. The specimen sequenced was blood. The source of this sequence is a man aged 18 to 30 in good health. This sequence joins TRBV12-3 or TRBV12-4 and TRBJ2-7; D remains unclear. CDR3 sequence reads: CASSYGPSAEQYF. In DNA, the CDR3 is TGTGCCAGCAGTTACGGGCCTTCGGCGGAGCAGTACTTC.